The rows below give T cell receptor beta chains drawn from one sample of a study of T cell responses to AZD1222 COVID-19 vaccine. Profiling relied on immunoSEQ multiplex PCR, and the TCRdb table lists in-frame clones only, not all of them. The data hold around 200,000 clones, with over 90% observed a single time. The sequenced sample was peripheral blood, obtained on day 0 of AZD1222 vaccination. The receptors here all came from an adult in good health. Each CDR3 is given with its conserved first and last residue. Only part of the rows carry a size: once, few, many, or a class if the clone is expanded.

V	size	CDR3
TRBV10-3	NA	CAISDLDRGGEQYF
TRBV9	NA	CASSVPAGGPRGEQFF
TRBV10-3	few	CAISYGQGPYEQYF
TRBV4-1	NA	CASSQEHRVRSSYNEQFF
TRBV18	NA	CASSGPGYTF
TRBV5-4	NA	CASSALVANYGYTF
TRBV6-5	NA	CASSYFGNTEAFF
TRBV5-6	NA	CASSRLSAGGPETQYF
TRBV6-5	NA	CASSYDDSSYNEQFF
TRBV24-1	NA	CATSGPGQGGNSSYNEQFF
TRBV5-1	NA	CASRRQIDGSEQYF
TRBV12-5	NA	CASGWTSKGNTIYF
TRBV18	few	CASSPGDGYTF
TRBV30	NA	CAWSYQGRYGYTF
TRBV9	NA	CASTSAGKTNTGELFF
TRBV28	NA	CATGDSPLHF
TRBV18	NA	CASSPILAGVHEQFF
TRBV7-9	NA	CASSLWGSGTPHTDTQYF
TRBV5-1	once	CASSLAGVNEQFF
TRBV6-5	NA	CASSYSTGRGTEAFF
TRBV5-5	NA	CASSPHRWGTDTQYF
TRBV30	NA	CAWTGGRETQYF
TRBV10-2	NA	CASSRTGGIGRSTEAFF
TRBV12-5	NA	CASGMGHTSYEQYF
TRBV5-1	NA	CASSPLGKVNIQYF
TRBV21-1	NA	CASRDDRGF
TRBV10-3	NA	CAISESTETQYF
TRBV7-2	NA	CASSLQYGNQPQHF
TRBV12-3/TRBV12-4	NA	CASRDRGNTEAFF
TRBV14	NA	CASSRRDDRRSGNTIYF
TRBV5-1	NA	CASSPRGTSGDTTYNEQFF
TRBV2	few	CASSDRVGRTTYEQYF
TRBV3-1/TRBV3-2	few	CASSQGTGRETQYF
TRBV29-1	NA	CSVVTAHNYGYTF
TRBV2	NA	CASRGPIETQYF
TRBV11-1	NA	CASSFKDRDDYTF
TRBV4-1	NA	CASSPERGGAGELFF